The clone carrying this T cell receptor (beta chain) rates as large. Its antigen is undetermined. The CDR3 contains 13 residues. Between the trimmed V and J ends, which lost 4 bases and 2 bases, there was a span of 8 bases. TRBV12-4/TRBJ1-2 clonotypes were amplified with adaptor-ligated barcode primers. MiXCR, run by TCRdb on the multiplex PCR reads, gives a single entry per CDR3 protein. The sample has hundreds of distinct CDR3 sequences, less than 5% seen once. Treg sorting used a CD4+CD25+CD127-/low gate. Study-level findings and limits: Tumor memory CD4+ T cell TCR gene usage clustered with blood and lymph node memory CD4+ cells and lymph node naive CD4+ cells. Under 2.3% of tumor Treg sequences matched blood Tregs or memory cells. Tumor Tregs overlapped most with tumor, then blood, naive CD4+ cells.

This chain connects TRBV12-3 or TRBV12-4 to TRBJ1-2; D is unresolved. What was sequenced was Tregs sorted from blood. This sequence was found in a female donor with breast cancer. In nucleotides, the CDR3 is TGTGCCAGCAGTTACCCGGGGAACTATGGCTACACCTTC. Its translation is CASSYPGNYGYTF.